Described below is a single TCR beta chain sequence and its context. As yet, its antigen is unknown. The repertoire was sequenced with immunoSEQ multiplex PCR; TCRdb's copy has only in-frame clones and lacks some. The sample records tens of thousands of clones, just under 85% being singletons. Germline assignment: CDR1 SGHTA and CDR2 FQGNSA. The ends were cut back, 5 bases at V and 0 bases at J, with 13 bases in the middle. The CDR3 contains 15 residues. This entry is derived from a study of OX40 agonist ivuxolimab in advanced cancers. Study-level points and caveats: Expanded clones were, on average, more numerous among CD8+ T cells than CD4+.

The starting material was CD4+ or CD8+ T cells sorted from blood, obtained in a trial of the OX40 agonist ivuxolimab. The chain carries TRBV7-2 and TRBJ1-1, with D possibly matching TRBD1 (6 bases). This clonotype originated in an adult with an advanced solid tumor such as melanoma, head and neck, liver or kidney cancer. The CDR3 loop is CASSARTGMNTEAFF. CDR3 DNA sequence: TGTGCCAGCAGCGCCCGCACAGGGATGAACACTGAAGCTTTCTTT.